The TCR beta chain under discussion was sequenced for a study of CD8+ T cells in alopecia areata (dated by TCRdb to 2016 to 2019). With regard to the full study: Treated patients were enrolled in an open-label pilot trial of oral tofacitinib, 5 to 10 mg twice daily, for moderate-to-severe alopecia areata. Patients received tofacitinib for 6 to 18 months and were then followed off drug for 6 months to check for delayed response and recurrence. Scalp clonality was compared across normal scalp (n=4), patchy alopecia areata scalp (n=8), and alopecia totalis/universalis scalp (n=8). TCRbeta CDR3 regions were amplified by immunoSEQ multiplex PCR using 35 Vbeta forward and 13 Jbeta reverse primers. High-throughput TCRbeta sequencing was used to examine T cell clonal expansion in alopecia areata in both the C3H/HeJ mouse model and human patients. In humans, TCRbeta sequencing was performed on scalp tissue and on sorted CD4+ and CD8+ peripheral blood T cells from healthy controls and from patients with patchy or totalis/universalis alopecia areata. RNA was obtained with the PAXgene miRNA kit for fixed scalp, the miRNeasy kit for PBMCs, and the RNeasy kit for mouse skin. Biopsies were taken from tofacitinib-treated patients at baseline and again at 4 and 24 weeks into treatment, and several of those patients also had a later scalp biopsy. Beyond this particular receptor, the publication reports: Unlike mouse skin, which is dominated by gammadelta T cells, normal human skin has resident alphabeta T cells that are also sequenced, and this complicates analysis of the scalp TCR repertoire. TCR sequences shared between patients were less clear than in mice, possibly partly because of HLA diversity in the patient population. Compared with normal scalp, lesional scalp had higher clonality and more expanded CD8+ clones, particularly in alopecia totalis/universalis, a pattern that suggests antigenic drive.

To prepare the library, the immunoSEQ multiplex PCR assay was applied. RNA was extracted from all samples and reverse transcribed into cDNA as template for TCR sequencing. SuperScript III was used to make first-strand cDNA, primed with a 2:1 mix of oligo-dT and random hexamers. A synthetic immune receptor repertoire was used to measure amplification bias, and any remaining bias was corrected computationally. The study's own analysis went as follows. Raw reads were preprocessed to remove errors, and CDR3 was defined according to IMGT conventions as the region from the conserved cysteine to phenylalanine. Clonality was calculated as 1 minus Shannon entropy normalized by log2 of the number of productive unique TCRs. Scalp TCRbeta sequences were cross-referenced with sorted blood CD4 and CD8 repertoires so that the CD4 or CD8 identity of scalp clones could be inferred. Entries here come from immuneACCESS through TCRdb and include only in-frame sequences with V and J called. Some clones fail to appear in such tables; in the studies checked, an unresolved V gene covers under half of the shortfall, and the cause of the remainder is unknown. V, J and clone size derive from that table, while D and trimming were established from the DNA sequence. The sample table records 150,000 or so clones; around 47% of these occur just once. Clones ranked in the top ten supply over 5.5% of the sample.

In the germline V gene, CDR1 corresponds to MGHRA and CDR2 to YSYEKL. V and J are trimmed by 3 bases and 6 bases, and the gene matches miss 4 bases of the junction. The CDR3 goes from the cysteine to the phenylalanine over 16 residues. The kept DNA is CDR3 alone, 48 bases in frame from the first base. As for this clone: The antigen it recognizes is unknown. Base qualities are not at hand, and no much larger clone is one base apart.

From alopecia areata patients, peripheral blood was collected along with lesional scalp punch biopsies. PBMCs were isolated by density centrifugation and stained for CD3, CD4 and CD8, and CD4+ and CD8+ T cells were sorted on a FACSAria. This chain is built from TRBV4-1 and TRBJ2-2; TRBD2 matches 13 bases in the middle. Sequenced: CD4+ T cells sorted from blood. The origin of this receptor is a human donor with alopecia areata. The DNA sequence is TGCGCCAGCAGCCATACTAGCGGGAGGGCCCCCGGGGAGCTGTTTTTT. Translation gives CASSHTSGRAPGELFF.